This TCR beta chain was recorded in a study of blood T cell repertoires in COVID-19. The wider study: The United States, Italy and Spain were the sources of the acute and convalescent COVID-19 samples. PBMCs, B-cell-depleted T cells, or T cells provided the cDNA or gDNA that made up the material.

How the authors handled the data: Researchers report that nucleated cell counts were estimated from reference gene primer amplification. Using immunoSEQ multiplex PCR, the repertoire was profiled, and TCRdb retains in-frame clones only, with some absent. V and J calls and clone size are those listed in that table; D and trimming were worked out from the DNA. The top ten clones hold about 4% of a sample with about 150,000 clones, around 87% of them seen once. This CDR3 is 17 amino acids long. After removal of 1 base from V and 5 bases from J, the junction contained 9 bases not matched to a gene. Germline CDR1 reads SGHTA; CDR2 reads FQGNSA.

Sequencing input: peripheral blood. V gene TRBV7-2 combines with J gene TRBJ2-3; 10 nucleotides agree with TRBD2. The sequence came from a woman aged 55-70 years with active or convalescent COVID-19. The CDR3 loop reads CASSLVPTAGGEDTQYF. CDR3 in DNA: TGTGCCAGCAGCTTAGTCCCCACAGCGGGGGGGGAAGATACGCAGTATTTT.